Listed below are T cell receptor beta chains from one sample, sequenced in a study of T cells in Graves' hyperthyroidism and ophthalmopathy. TCRdb used MiXCR to reprocess the multiplex PCR reads, holding one entry per CDR3 protein. The sample lists some 770,000 distinct CDR3 sequences, around 17% occurring once. Sequencing used blood. These receptors all stem from a man younger than 35 with Graves' hyperthyroidism. The CDR3 runs from the conserved cysteine through the conserved F or W. A D gene is named only where the DNA matches it firmly. Clone size is not always given. Where it is, it says once, few, many or a class for expanded clones.

>TRBV12-3/TRBV12-4|many|14|TRBJ1-4|-
TGTGCCAGCAGTTTAGGGCCAACTAATGAAAAACTGTTTTTT
CASSLGPTNEKLFF
>TRBV20-1|many|17|TRBJ2-3|TRBD2
TGCAGTGCTACTCGTTGGGGCGGGAGCCTTAGCACAGATACGCAGTATTTT
CSATRWGGSLSTDTQYF
>TRBV4-1|-|12|TRBJ1-4|-
TGCGCCAGCAGCCGGGTAAATGAAAAACTGTTTTTT
CASSRVNEKLFF
>TRBV7-9|many|16|TRBJ2-1|TRBD2
TGTGCCAGCAGCTTAAGTACGAGCGGGAGCTACAATGAGCAGTTCTTC
CASSLSTSGSYNEQFF
>TRBV7-8|few|15|TRBJ2-1|TRBD1
TGTGCCAGCAGCTTCCCGGGACAGGGGGGTAATGAGCAGTTCTTC
CASSFPGQGGNEQFF
>TRBV5-1|-|14|TRBJ2-5|-
TGCGCCAGCAGCTCCCGGGACACGGGGCTGACCCAGTACTTC
CASSSRDTGLTQYF
>TRBV13|few|13|TRBJ2-7|-
TGTGCCAGCAGCCCGATGGGCTCCTACGAGCAGTACTTC
CASSPMGSYEQYF
>TRBV19|-|14|TRBJ2-2|-
TGTGCCAGTAGTCGACAGGCGAACATCGGGGAGCTGTTTTTT
CASSRQANIGELFF
>TRBV18|many|14|TRBJ1-1|-
TGTGCCAGCTCACCATTACAGGAGAACACTGAAGCTTTCTTT
CASSPLQENTEAFF
>TRBV12-3/TRBV12-4|many|15|TRBJ2-1|-
TGTGCCAGCAGTTTAGCTGAATTGTTTGGGACCGAGCAGTTCTTC
CASSLAELFGTEQFF